The TCR beta chain described here comes from a study of graft-versus-host responses after intestinal transplantation (dated by TCRdb to about 2021). For context, the study as a whole: Multivisceral, liver-intestinal, or isolated intestinal transplants were received by the recipients. Donor T cell macrochimerism was defined as a peak of at least 4% donor T cells among recipient peripheral blood mononuclear cells. Every recipient was given anti-thymocyte globulin induction, then maintenance tacrolimus and steroids for around three years. Alloreactive clones were identified by sequencing pre-transplant mixed lymphocyte reaction products and comparing these products with unstimulated pre-transplant donor and recipient T cells. After intestinal transplantation, graft-versus-host and host-versus-graft alloreactive T cell clones were followed in the graft, circulation and bone marrow using bulk TCR-beta CDR3 sequencing. The cohort enrolled 24 intestinal transplant recipients, one of whom was a retransplant, and a few patients without pretransplant specimens were excluded. Samples from a few later patients were sequenced in-house on an Illumina MiSeq with MiXCR processing rather than by the commercial service.

Library preparation employed the immunoSEQ multiplex PCR assay. In most patients, genomic DNA was isolated using the Qiagen DNeasy Blood and Tissue Kit and sent frozen to Adaptive Biotechnologies for TCR sequencing. Adaptive Biotechnologies carried out high-throughput TCR-beta CDR3 sequencing of genomic DNA for most patients. Processing in the source paper ran as follows. TCR sequencing data for roughly 20 patients were retrieved from Adaptive's ImmunoSEQ software; three other patients were processed with MiXCR and VDJtools. To correct CD4 versus CD8 sorting errors, sequences present in both subsets at a frequency ratio below 5:1 were removed. CDR3 nucleotide sequences shared between donor and recipient were removed because their origin could not be assigned. At least 2-fold expansion over unstimulated cells and a minimum CFSE-low frequency of 0.002% (template counts) or 0.001% (read counts) were required for clones to be classified as alloreactive. Clones detected in sequenced pre-transplant spleen, lymph node, or MLR CFSE-low populations of the donor or recipient were defined as mappable. The cumulative frequency of alloreactive clones was calculated as a percentage of all sequences, weighted by copy number. TCRdb mirrors the immuneACCESS table, restricted to in-frame sequences. Some clones are absent from its copies; in checked studies, under half trace to an unresolved V gene, and the reason for the others is unknown. V and J calls plus clone size are reproduced from that table; the DNA served to infer D and trimming. This sample lists about 20,000 clones; roughly half were detected once. The ten largest make up 0.88% of the sample.

Taken with the paper, the label for time point translates to: cells obtained before transplantation from donor or recipient. Mixed lymphocyte reactions plated about 200,000 CFSE-labeled pre-transplant responders with about 200,000 irradiated violet-dye-labeled stimulators and were cultured for five to seven days. Proliferating CD3+CD4+CFSE-low and CD3+CD8+CFSE-low responder cells were FACS-sorted on a BD Influx sorter after the mixed lymphocyte reaction. Comment on this clone: The sample holds no much larger clone one base away, and base qualities are not on file.

Overall study outcomes, separate from this receptor: High GvH to HvG T cell clonal ratios were observed in the allografts of patients with donor T cell macrochimerism. Conclusions were limited by the relatively low number and heterogeneity of intestinal transplant patients. GvH clones turned up in recipient bone marrow, with some appearing earlier in ileal mucosa or blood, a pattern consistent with an intestinal mucosal origin. Early after transplant, peak levels of circulating GvH clones were associated with declines in HvG clones.

The sample here was alloreactive CD4+ T cells from a mixed lymphocyte reaction culture, taken before intestinal transplant. The sample's cell subset or site label is to be understood as: CFSE-low proliferating T cells sorted from approximately six-day pre-transplant mixed lymphocyte reaction (GvH or HvG direction). This TCR was sampled from a human patient who received an intestinal transplant.

The sequenced DNA is TGTGCCACCAGCAGAGTCGCAGGGTGGGTGGAGACCCAGTACTTC. It encodes CATSRVAGWVETQYF. The chain links TRBV15 with TRBJ2-5, with TRBD1 perhaps the D gene, on 5 matching bases. CDR1 and CDR2 were assigned from the germline V gene (reference sequence) as LNHNV and YYDKDF. Deletion took 1 base off V and 5 bases off J, with a span of 14 bases between the germline ends. Taken from cysteine to phenylalanine, the CDR3 has 15 residues. The only DNA kept is the CDR3, 45 bases in frame from the first base.